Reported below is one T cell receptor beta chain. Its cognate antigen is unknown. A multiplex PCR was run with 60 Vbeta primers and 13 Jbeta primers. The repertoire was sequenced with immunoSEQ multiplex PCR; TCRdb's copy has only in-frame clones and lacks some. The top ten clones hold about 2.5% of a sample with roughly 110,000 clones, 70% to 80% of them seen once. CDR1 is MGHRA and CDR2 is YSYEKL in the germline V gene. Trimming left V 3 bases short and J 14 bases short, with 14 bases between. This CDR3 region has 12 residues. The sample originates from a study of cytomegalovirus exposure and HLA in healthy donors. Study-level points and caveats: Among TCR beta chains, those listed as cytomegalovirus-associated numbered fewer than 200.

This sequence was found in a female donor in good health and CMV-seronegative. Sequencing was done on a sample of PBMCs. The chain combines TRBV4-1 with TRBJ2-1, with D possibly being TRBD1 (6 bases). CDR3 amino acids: CASSQNRDRKFF. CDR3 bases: TGCGCCAGCAGCCAGAACAGGGATAGAAAGTTCTTC.